This T cell receptor beta chain stems from a study of cytotoxic CD8 clonotypes in ibrutinib-treated CLL. Between the trimmed V and J ends, which lost 0 bases and 6 bases, there was a span of 8 bases. CDR3 size: 13 residues. The germline V gene encodes CDR1 SGHTA and CDR2 FQGNSA. Here immunoSEQ multiplex PCR was the method, and the copy in TCRdb shows in-frame clones only, minus some. The table shows about 27,000 clones, with 69% occurring only once. This clone was found once. The TCR sequence derives from a human donor with chronic lymphocytic leukemia. The sample consisted of PBMCs, taken after 24 months of ibrutinib treatment. The rearrangement joins TRBV7-2 to TRBJ1-2; weak D call: TRBD1 (5 bases). The CDR3 DNA reads as TGTGCCAGCAGCTTAGCCAGGGTTGATGGCTACACCTTC. Its protein product is CASSLARVDGYTF.